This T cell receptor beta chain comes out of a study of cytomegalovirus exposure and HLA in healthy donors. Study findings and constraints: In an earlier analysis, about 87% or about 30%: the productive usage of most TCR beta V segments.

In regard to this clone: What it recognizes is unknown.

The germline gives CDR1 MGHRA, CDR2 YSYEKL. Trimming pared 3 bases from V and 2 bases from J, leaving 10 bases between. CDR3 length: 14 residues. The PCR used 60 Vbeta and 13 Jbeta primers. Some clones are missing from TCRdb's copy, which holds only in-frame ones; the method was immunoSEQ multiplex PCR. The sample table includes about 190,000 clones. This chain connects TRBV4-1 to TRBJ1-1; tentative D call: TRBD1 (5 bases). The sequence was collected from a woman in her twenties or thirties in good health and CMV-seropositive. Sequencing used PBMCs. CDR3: CASSQGGVNTEAFF. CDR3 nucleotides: TGCGCCAGCAGCCAGGGAGGGGTCAACACTGAAGCTTTCTTT.